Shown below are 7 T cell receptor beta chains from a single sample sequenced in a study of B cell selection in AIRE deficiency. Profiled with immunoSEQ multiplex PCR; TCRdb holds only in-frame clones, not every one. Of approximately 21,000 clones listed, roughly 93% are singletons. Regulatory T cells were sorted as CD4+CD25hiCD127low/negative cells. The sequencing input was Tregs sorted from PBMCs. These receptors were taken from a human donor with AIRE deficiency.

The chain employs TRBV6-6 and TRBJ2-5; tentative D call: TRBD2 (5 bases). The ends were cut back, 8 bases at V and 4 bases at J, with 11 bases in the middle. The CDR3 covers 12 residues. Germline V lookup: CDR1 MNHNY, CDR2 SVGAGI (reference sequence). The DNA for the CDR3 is TGTGCCAGCGAGAGGGATGGAGAGACCCAGTACTTC. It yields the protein CASERDGETQYF.

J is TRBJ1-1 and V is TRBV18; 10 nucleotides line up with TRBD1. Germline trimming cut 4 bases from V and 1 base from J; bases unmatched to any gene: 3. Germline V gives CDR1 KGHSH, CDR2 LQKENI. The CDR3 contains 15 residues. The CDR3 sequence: CASSLGQGRNTEAFF. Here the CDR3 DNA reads TGTGCCAGCTCACTGGGACAGGGGCGGAACACTGAAGCTTTCTTT.

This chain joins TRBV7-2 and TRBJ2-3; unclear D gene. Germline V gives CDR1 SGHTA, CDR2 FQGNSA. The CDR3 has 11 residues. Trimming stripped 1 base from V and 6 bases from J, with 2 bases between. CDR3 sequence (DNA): TGTGCCAGCAGCTTAGAGGATACGCAGTATTTT. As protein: CASSLEDTQYF.

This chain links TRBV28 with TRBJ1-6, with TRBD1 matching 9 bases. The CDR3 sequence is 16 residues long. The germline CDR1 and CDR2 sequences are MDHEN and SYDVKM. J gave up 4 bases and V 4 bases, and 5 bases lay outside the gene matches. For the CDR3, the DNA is TGTGCCAGCAGTTCCAGGGACAGGGAGTATAATTCACCCCTCCACTTT. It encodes CASSSRDREYNSPLHF.

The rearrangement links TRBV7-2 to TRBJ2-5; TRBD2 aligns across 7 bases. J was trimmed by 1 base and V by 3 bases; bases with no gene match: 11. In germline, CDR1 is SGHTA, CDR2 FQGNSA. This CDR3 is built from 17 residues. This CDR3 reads CASSFRRLLASQETQYF. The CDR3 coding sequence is TGTGCCAGCAGCTTTCGACGGTTACTAGCGTCCCAAGAGACCCAGTACTTC.

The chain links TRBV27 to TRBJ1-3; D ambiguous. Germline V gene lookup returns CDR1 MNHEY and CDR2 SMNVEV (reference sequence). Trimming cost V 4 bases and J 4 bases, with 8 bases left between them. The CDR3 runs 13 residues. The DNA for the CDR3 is TGTGCCAGCAGTTCCCCCGGGGGAAACACCATATATTTT. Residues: CASSSPGGNTIYF.

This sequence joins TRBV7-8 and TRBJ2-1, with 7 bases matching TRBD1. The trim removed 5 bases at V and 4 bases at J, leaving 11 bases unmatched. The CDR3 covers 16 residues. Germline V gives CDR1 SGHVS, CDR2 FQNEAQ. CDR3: CASSPWTARGYNEQFF. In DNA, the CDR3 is TGTGCCAGCAGCCCTTGGACAGCCAGGGGGTACAATGAGCAGTTCTTC. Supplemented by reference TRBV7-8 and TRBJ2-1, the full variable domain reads GAGVSQSPRYKVAKRGQDVALRCDPISGHVSLFWYQQALGQGPEFLTYFQNEAQLDKSGLPSDRFFAERPEGSVSTLKIQRTQQEDSAVYLCASSPWTARGYNEQFFGPGTRLTVL.